What follows describes a single T cell receptor beta chain. Data came from immunoSEQ multiplex PCR; TCRdb stores just in-frame clones and leaves some out. The repertoire has roughly 160,000 clones, 88% of them found once; the top ten carry around 5%. The data originate from a study of control samples from healthy donors and cancer patients. Germline V gives CDR1 LNHDA, CDR2 SQIVND (reference sequence). V lost 2 bases and J 11 bases, leaving 10 bases between the germline ends. CDR3 size: 13 residues. The sequence derives from a woman in her 30s in good health. The sample was blood. V gene TRBV19 combines with J gene TRBJ1-6, with unresolved D. The DNA for the CDR3 is TGTGCCAGTAGTATAAAGGGCCGAGCACCCCTCCACTTT. Residues: CASSIKGRAPLHF.